This TCR beta chain stems from a study of blood T cells in healthy people across ages. Then a second PCR, running about 7 to 11 cycles, was carried out with a sample-barcoded 5' primer and a J-beta primer mix. TCRdb re-analysed the 5' RACE reads in MiXCR, keeping a single row per CDR3 protein. The sample shows 800,000 to 1,300,000 distinct CDR3 sequences, around 25% of them seen only once. The CDR3 has 15 residues. CDR1 MNHEY and CDR2 SVGAGI come from the germline V gene. Trimming cost V 5 bases and J 5 bases, with 18 bases left between them. This sample also appeared in a second study, on T cells of mothers and their children.

This rearrangement joins TRBV6-5 to TRBJ2-5; no definite D call. Sequences were obtained from blood. This receptor was obtained from a girl aged 2-15 years in good health. DNA of the CDR3: TGTGCCAGCAGTGAGGACGAGTTCTACCGGGAGACCCAGTACTTC. Translation: CASSEDEFYRETQYF.